This T cell receptor beta chain was obtained from a study of T cell responses to AZD1222 COVID-19 vaccine. The J segment lost 4 bases and the V segment lost 2 bases, leaving 4 bases of the junction unmatched. Germline CDR1 KGHSH, CDR2 LQKENI. CDR3 length: 15 amino acids. Regarding this clone: Its matching antigen is unknown.

Assay: immunoSEQ multiplex PCR; the TCRdb copy retains only in-frame clones and omits some. The repertoire consists of more than 150,000 clones, with around 90% occurring once and the leading ten covering 1.5% to 2.5%. Overall study findings and caveats: Females outnumbered males among donors, who were mostly white British; clonal diversity was possibly underestimated. Spike regions recognized by vaccine-associated CD4 TCRs spanned the protein, led by 160-218 and 743-854.

Combined were second doses at about 4 or about 12 weeks. The specimen comprised peripheral blood, sampled 28 days after the second AZD1222 dose. V is TRBV18 and J is TRBJ2-3, with TRBD1 matching over 9 bases. This TCR came from an adult who received the AZD1222 COVID-19 vaccine. The CDR3 protein is CASSPNGQGSDTQYF. The CDR3, as DNA: TGTGCCAGCTCACCAAACGGACAGGGGTCAGATACGCAGTATTTT.